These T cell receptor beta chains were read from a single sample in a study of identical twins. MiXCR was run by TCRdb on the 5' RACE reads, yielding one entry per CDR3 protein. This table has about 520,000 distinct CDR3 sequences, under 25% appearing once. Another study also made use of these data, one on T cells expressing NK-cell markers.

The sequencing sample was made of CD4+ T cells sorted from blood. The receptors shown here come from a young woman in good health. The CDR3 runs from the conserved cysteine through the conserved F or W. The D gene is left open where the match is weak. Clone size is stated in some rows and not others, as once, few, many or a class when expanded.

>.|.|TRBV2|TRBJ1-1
TGTGCCAGCAGTATGACACTCACGAACACTGAAGCTTTCTTT
CASSMTLTNTEAFF
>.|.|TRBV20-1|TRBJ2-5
TGCAGTGCTCGCGCCCCCCGGGAGACCCAGTACTTC
CSARAPRETQYF
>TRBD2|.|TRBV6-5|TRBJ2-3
TGTGCCAGCAGTTACGAGCGGGGGGACACAGATACGCAGTATTTT
CASSYERGDTDTQYF
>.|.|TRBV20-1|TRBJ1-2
TGCAGCGCTACTAGAGTGGGCTACACCTTC
CSATRVGYTF
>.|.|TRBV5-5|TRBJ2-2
TGTGCCAGCAGTTATGGGGGGACGAACACCGGGGAGCTGTTTTTT
CASSYGGTNTGELFF
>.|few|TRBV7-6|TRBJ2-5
TGTGCCAGCAGCTTCTCACGGGAACTTCAAGAGACCCAGTACTTC
CASSFSRELQETQYF
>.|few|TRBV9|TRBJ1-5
TGTGCCAGCAGCGTCGGGCCCAAACAGCCCCAGCATTTT
CASSVGPKQPQHF
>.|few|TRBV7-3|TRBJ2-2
TGTGCCAGCAGCTTAAGGGGGGCCCCGAACACCGGGGAGCTGTTTTTT
CASSLRGAPNTGELFF
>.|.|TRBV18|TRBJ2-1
TGTGCCAGCTCACCAAAAGGCCGACATTCTTCCTACAATGAGCAGTTCTTC
CASSPKGRHSSYNEQFF
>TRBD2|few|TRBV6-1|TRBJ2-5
TGTGCCAGCAGTCCCAGCGGGGGGTTGGAGACCCAGTACTTC
CASSPSGGLETQYF
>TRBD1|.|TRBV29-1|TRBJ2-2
TGCAGCGTGCGCAGGGACAGGGCCACCGGGGAGCTGTTTTTT
CSVRRDRATGELFF
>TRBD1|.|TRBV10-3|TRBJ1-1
TGTGCCATCAGGAGGGGGCAAGGAACTGAAGCTTTCTTT
CAIRRGQGTEAFF
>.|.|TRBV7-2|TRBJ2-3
TGTGCCAGCAGCTTAGTTGGCGGCGGAGATACGCAGTATTTT
CASSLVGGGDTQYF
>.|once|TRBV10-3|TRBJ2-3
TGTGCCACCGCTCCTTGGGGAACAGGCACAGATACGCAGTATTTT
CATAPWGTGTDTQYF
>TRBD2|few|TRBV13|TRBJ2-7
TGTGCCAGCAGAGAACGGGGGGGAACCTACGAGCAGTACTTC
CASRERGGTYEQYF
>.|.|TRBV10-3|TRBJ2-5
TGTGCCATCAGTGAGTCTAAGGGAACCCAAGAGACCCAGTACTTC
CAISESKGTQETQYF
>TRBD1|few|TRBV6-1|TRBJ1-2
TGTGCCAGCAGTGAACGAGCTAGACAGGGACGAAACTATGGCTACACCTTC
CASSERARQGRNYGYTF
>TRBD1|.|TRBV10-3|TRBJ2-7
TGTGCCATCAGTGGAGGACAGGGAACTTACGAGCAGTACTTC
CAISGGQGTYEQYF
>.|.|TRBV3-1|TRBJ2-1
TGTGCCAGCAGCCAAGTCTCGATTATCAATGAGCAGTTCTTC
CASSQVSIINEQFF
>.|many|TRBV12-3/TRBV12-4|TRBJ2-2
TGTGCCAGCAGGGACTACCCGGGGGAGCTGTTTTTT
CASRDYPGELFF
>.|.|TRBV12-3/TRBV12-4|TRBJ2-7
TGTGCCAGCGCACACCGGAACTCCTACGAGCAGTACTTC
CASAHRNSYEQYF
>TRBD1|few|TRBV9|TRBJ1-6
TGTGCCAGCAGCGCAGCCGACAGGGCCCCATGGTCACCCCTCCACTTT
CASSAADRAPWSPLHF
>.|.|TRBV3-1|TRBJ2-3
TGTGCCAGCAGCCAGTCTCTAACAGATACGCAGTATTTT
CASSQSLTDTQYF
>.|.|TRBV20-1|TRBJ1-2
TGCAGTGCTAGAGATCCCCTGATAGGGATTAGTCATGGCTACACCTTC
CSARDPLIGISHGYTF
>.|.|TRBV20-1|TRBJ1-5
TGCAGTGCTAGGTGGGGTGGGAACAATCAGCCCCAGCATTTT
CSARWGGNNQPQHF
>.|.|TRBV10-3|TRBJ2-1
TGTGCCATCAGAAGGGCCCAGGGGGGCAATGAGCAGTTCTTC
CAIRRAQGGNEQFF
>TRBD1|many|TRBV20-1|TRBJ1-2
TGCAGTGCTAGAGGGACAGGAGCTAACTATGGCTACACCTTC
CSARGTGANYGYTF
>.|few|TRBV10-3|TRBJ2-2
TGTGCCATCAGTCAGGGAACCGGGGAGCTGTTTTTT
CAISQGTGELFF
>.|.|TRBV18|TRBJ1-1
TGTGCCAGCTCACCAGGACAGACCGTGAACACTGAAGCTTTCTTT
CASSPGQTVNTEAFF
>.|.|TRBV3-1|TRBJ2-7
TGTGCCAGCAGCCAAGCGCTGGCAGGCGAGCAGTACTTC
CASSQALAGEQYF
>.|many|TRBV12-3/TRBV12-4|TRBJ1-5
TGTGCCAGCAGTGGGGGGGCGGGTCAGCCCCAGCATTTT
CASSGGAGQPQHF
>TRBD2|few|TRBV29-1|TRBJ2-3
TGCAGCTCGACGGGGGCGGGAGGGCCGGGTACGCAGTATTTT
CSSTGAGGPGTQYF
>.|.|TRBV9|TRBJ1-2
TGTGCCAGCACGGGGGGATTTAAGAATGGCTACACCTTC
CASTGGFKNGYTF
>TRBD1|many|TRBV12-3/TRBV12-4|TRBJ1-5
TGTGCCAGCAGTCAACAGGGGAGCAGCAATCAGCCCCAGCATTTT
CASSQQGSSNQPQHF
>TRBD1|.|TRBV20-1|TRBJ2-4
TGCAGTGCCGAACCGGGACAGGGTAGGAACATTCAGTACTTC
CSAEPGQGRNIQYF
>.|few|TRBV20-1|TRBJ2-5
TGCAGTGCGACGCAAATAGAGACCCAGTACTTC
CSATQIETQYF
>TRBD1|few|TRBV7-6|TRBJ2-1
TGTGCCAGCAGCGATTCATTCCCGGGACAGGGGTGGCATGAGCAGTTCTTC
CASSDSFPGQGWHEQFF
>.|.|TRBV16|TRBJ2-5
TGTGCCAGCAGCCAACTTGAACCGATCAAGGGGGAGACCCAGTACTTC
CASSQLEPIKGETQYF
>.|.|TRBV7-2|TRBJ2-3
TGTGCCAGCAGCTTAACTCAGACCACAGATACGCAGTATTTT
CASSLTQTTDTQYF